Given below is one T cell receptor (beta chain) in context. Its antigen target is currently unknown. The DNA ends 3 residues before the CDR3 does, and the rest of the CDR3 is filled in from the germline J gene. The data were obtained in a study of T cells in women clearing cervical HPV infection (dated by TCRdb to 2016 to 2018). Concerning the study at large: The cases were about two dozen women with histologically confirmed HPV16-related CIN3 or worse, and 2 of those women had invasive cancers. Since HLA typing was available for only a few women, HLA type could not be ruled out as a confounder. Cases were matched to controls by age within five years and by the year the sample was collected. This exploratory proof-of-principle case-control study, nested within the Guanacaste HPV Natural History Study in Costa Rica, compared TCR repertoires among women with different cervical HPV16 outcomes. Five blinded duplicates per group were added as quality controls, so that around 60 samples were obtained: roughly 50 participants and some 10 replicates. Controls were 25 women whose single incident HPV16 infection cleared within 12 months without precancer or cancer developing. Case blood was taken at the visit when the lesion was first identified, whereas control blood was taken when infection was no longer detected. The parent cohort enrolled about 10,000 women aged 18 or older in Guanacaste, Costa Rica, during about 1993 to 1994 and followed them for 7 to 8 years. Cases had a median age of about 34 years and controls had a median age of about 41, with no significant differences in baseline characteristics. Among cases, blood sampling occurred a median of about 150 days after lesion detection, with an interquartile range of about 85 to 210 days. Study-wide conclusions, independent of this receptor: The cross-sectional design could not show whether associations preceded infection or resulted from it; effector/memory subsets and HPV-specific T cells were not isolated. CIN3+ cases had significantly higher TCR repertoire richness than controls across sequencing depths, but evenness did not differ between the groups. TRBV6-7 relative abundance was lower in cases than in controls (approximately 0.11% versus 0.16%; Bonferroni P = 0.0008). Because T-cell numbers per sample were unknown, differences in richness could reflect varying T-cell content rather than repertoire biology. Random forest classifiers that combined richness and V gene abundances separated cases from controls with an estimated AUC of under 0.85.

TCR beta CDR3 regions were amplified by multiplex PCR from an average of approximately 1.3 ug genomic DNA per sample using the immunoSEQ assay. Primer bias was corrected in the assay by using a complete synthetic TCR repertoire to establish an amplification baseline. Amplicons were sequenced on the Illumina platform. Turning to the authors' computational methods: Error correction of the sequences involved clustering with frequency ratios plus a modified nearest-neighbor algorithm, after which the sequences were analyzed in the immunoSEQ Analyzer using IMGT gene definitions. At each rarefaction depth, TCR richness and evenness were averaged across 20 rarefaction repeats, and any sample with fewer sequences than the depth was left out. Wilcoxon rank sum tests with FDR correction were used to compare relative abundances of V, D and J genes between the groups. Blinded duplicates gave an intraclass correlation of under 97% for TCR richness and an average of around 76% across around 66 gene segments. TCRdb obtained this table from immuneACCESS and retained in-frame rearrangements with V and J assigned. These tables miss some clones; where compared with another copy, unresolved V genes account for less than half of the shortfall, and the remainder is unexplained. V, J and clone size were drawn from that table, and D and trimming were deduced from the DNA. This sample's table contains about 36,000 clones. 1.5% to 2% of the sample is in the top ten clones.

Its CDR3 holds 17 amino acids, cysteine through phenylalanine. The CDR3 was read in part: 42 bases, with the frame set at base 1. Reading the germline V gene gives CDR1 KGHSH and CDR2 LQKENI. Every participant had a single incident cervical HPV16 infection, and prevalent HPV16 infections were excluded. Cervical HPV DNA was detected by MY09/MY11 PCR and genotyped by dot-blot hybridization. Around 15 mL of heparinized blood was centrifuged, after which the buffy coat was aliquoted, frozen at -30 degrees C, and then stored at -80 degrees C. Genomic DNA was extracted from buffy coat specimens using QIAGEN kits.

This receptor chain uses TRBV18 and TRBJ2-4; a weak D assignment points to TRBD1 (5 bases agree). The receptor's source is a woman between 18 and 75 years old with a cervical HPV16 infection that either progressed to CIN3+ or cleared (not recorded which). Specimen: blood buffy coat. CDR3 bases read: TGTGCCAGCTCACCCTCAGTTGGGGCGAGGAAGAACTATGGT. Its translation reads: CASSPSVGARKNYG. The complete CDR3 protein is CASSPSVGARKNYGQYF.